The clone carrying this T cell receptor beta chain was detected many times. The antigen is undetermined. From the reads, TCRdb called clonotypes with MiXCR, one entry per CDR3 protein. The sample includes fewer than 700,000 distinct CDR3 sequences, 20% to 25% of them seen just once. The CDR3 covers 15 residues. Germline values: CDR1 MNHEY, CDR2 SVGAGI. Trimming pared 2 bases from V and 4 bases from J, leaving 9 bases between. These data come from a study of T cell repertoires in cytomegalovirus infection. At the level of the study: Based on public TCR beta signatures, there were indications of CMV infection and of a matching HLA type.

General study findings and limits: People with CMV and the relevant HLA were identified by cumulative public TCR beta family frequency. Dominating the ex vivo response were TCR beta clonotypes that were CMV-specific and HLA-C-restricted.

This clonotype was sampled from a human donor in good health (CMV status not recorded). Some clones in this sample may be carry-over from other donors' samples. The chain joins TRBV6-5 to TRBJ1-6, with D unresolved. Source material: CD8+ T cells from PBMCs. For the CDR3, the DNA is TGTGCCAGCAGTTACACGCGGCAGTATAATTCACCCCTCCACTTT. As protein: CASSYTRQYNSPLHF.